Below are 31 T cell receptor beta chains sequenced from a single sample in a study of regulatory T cells in long-lasting Graves disease. Arm-PCR with iRepertoire HTBI primers amplified the CDR3 regions for these TCR beta libraries. Each CDR3 protein is one row after TCRdb ran MiXCR on the multiplex PCR reads. The table has hundreds of thousands of distinct CDR3 sequences, 30% seen once; the top ten hold about 42%. Time point denoted: persistent/refractory GD, antithyroid drugs over 5 years with positive TRAb. From PBMCs, RNA was extracted and then used to make the TCR library. The sequencing used peripheral blood mononuclear cells (PBMCs), collected when the disease was refractory, from a patient treated with antithyroid drugs. These receptors all stem from a female donor with Graves disease.

In this sample, this clonotype turned up many times. The chain recombines TRBV19 with TRBJ1-5; D possibly corresponds to TRBD1 (5 bases). The CDR3 is 15 amino acids. V was shortened by 3 bases and J by 6 bases, with 15 bases between the two germline ends. Germline values: CDR1 LNHDA, CDR2 SQIVND (reference sequence). The CDR3: CASSIMGGIGQPQHF. The CDR3 DNA sequence: TGTGCCAGTAGTATCATGGGGGGGATCGGTCAGCCCCAGCATTTT. The full variable domain, its missing parts supplied by reference TRBV19 and TRBJ1-5, is DGGITQSPKYLFRKEGQNVTLSCEQNLNHDAMYWYRQDPGQGLRLIYYSQIVNDFQKGDIAEGYSVSREKKESFPLTVTSAQKNPTAFYLCASSIMGGIGQPQHFGDGTRLSIL.

V and J are TRBV28 and TRBJ2-1, with TRBD1 matching 8 bases. This CDR3 region has 14 residues. CDR1 and CDR2 from the germline V gene are MDHEN and SYDVKM. Trimming took 5 bases from V and 5 from J; bases not matched to a gene: 5. The chain's CDR3 is CASSRQGTHNEQFF. The DNA for the CDR3 is TGTGCCAGCAGTCGACAGGGGACGCACAATGAGCAGTTCTTC. Supplemented by reference TRBV28 and TRBJ2-1, the full variable domain reads DVKVTQSSRYLVKRTGEKVFLECVQDMDHENMFWYRQDPGLGLRLIYFSYDVKMKEKGDIPEGYSVSREKKERFSLILESASTNQTSMYLCASSRQGTHNEQFFGPGTRLTVL.

The chain carries TRBV7-9 and TRBJ1-1, with TRBD1 matching over 10 bases. Looked up from germline, CDR1 is SEHNR and CDR2 is FQNEAQ (reference sequence). V dropped 4 bases and J dropped 5; count of bases not matched to a gene: 13. The CDR3 is 17 residues long. The CDR3 is CASSSTGGPIFSTEAFF. For the CDR3, the DNA is TGTGCCAGCAGCTCGACAGGGGGCCCAATCTTCTCAACTGAAGCTTTCTTT.

The gene calls are TRBV30 and TRBJ1-1; 9 nucleotides agree with TRBD1. Germline values: CDR1 GTSNPN, CDR2 SVGIG (reference sequence). This CDR3 has 14 residues. CDR3 nucleotides: TGTGCTTGTCTTGGGGGACAGGGTGTCACTGAAGCTTTCTTT. Translation gives CACLGGQGVTEAFF.

V gene TRBV2 combines with J gene TRBJ2-2, with D perhaps matching TRBD1 (6 bases). Germline V gene data show CDR1 as SNHLY and CDR2 as FYNNEI. This CDR3 comprises 14 residues. The V and J ends lost 11 bases and 6 bases respectively, with 19 bases between them. The CDR3 reads CASRDTRNAGELFF. CDR3 DNA: TGTGCCTCCAGGGACACCCGAAATGCCGGGGAGCTGTTTTTT.

V usage is TRBV3-1 and J usage is TRBJ1-2, with TRBD1 matching over 7 bases. There are 12 residues in the CDR3. The germline gives CDR1 LGHDT, CDR2 YNNKEL (reference sequence). Germline trimming cut 7 bases from V and 2 bases from J; bases unmatched to any gene: 1. Here the CDR3 reads CASKGANYGYTF. For the CDR3, the DNA is TGTGCCAGCAAGGGGGCCAACTATGGCTACACCTTC.

J is TRBJ2-5 and V is TRBV7-9; 7 bases are shared with TRBD2. Germline V gives CDR1 SEHNR, CDR2 FQNEAQ (reference sequence). The CDR3 has 17 amino acids. V lost 0 bases and J lost 2; bases outside the gene matches: 9. The CDR3 nucleotides read TGTGCCAGCAGCTTAGCGTTCCAGCGGGGCCAACAAGAGACCCAGTACTTC. This encodes CASSLAFQRGQQETQYF.

The rearrangement joins TRBV19 to TRBJ1-1; no clear D. Trimming stripped 8 bases from V and 3 bases from J, with 16 bases between. Looked up from germline, CDR1 is LNHDA and CDR2 is SQIVND (reference sequence). The CDR3 contains 14 residues. In DNA form, the CDR3 reads TGTGCCAGTTTCCAACCCGTTGGGGACACTGAAGCTTTCTTT. Translating gives CASFQPVGDTEAFF.

This clonotype appeared many times. This chain connects TRBV7-2 to TRBJ2-7; no clear D. The CDR3 consists of 14 residues. Looked up from germline, CDR1 is SGHTA and CDR2 is FQGNSA. The germline V and J ends were trimmed by 0 bases and 0 bases, with 6 bases remaining between them. CDR3 sequence (DNA): TGTGCCAGCAGCTTAGCGTCGGTCTCCTACGAGCAGTACTTC. Translated, it gives CASSLASVSYEQYF. The full variable domain, with the rest looked up from reference TRBV7-2 and TRBJ2-7, is GAGVSQSPSNKVTEKGKDVELRCDPISGHTALYWYRQSLGQGLEFLIYFQGNSAPDKSGLPSDRFSAERTGGSVSTLTIQRTQQEDSAVYLCASSLASVSYEQYFGPGTRLTVT.

The chain joins TRBV19 to TRBJ1-4; D is unclear. Looked up from germline, CDR1 is LNHDA and CDR2 is SQIVND (reference sequence). Trimming removed 4 bases from V and 8 bases from J, with 14 bases in between. This CDR3 has 14 residues. The CDR3 region is CASSTHGRSEKLFF. The CDR3 DNA reads as TGTGCCAGTAGTACTCACGGGAGGAGCGAAAAACTGTTTTTT.

This clonotype appeared a few times. The chain employs TRBV19 and TRBJ1-4, with 8 bases fitting TRBD1. V gave up 4 bases and J gave up 8 bases; unmatched junction bases: 3. Germline CDR1 reads LNHDA; CDR2 reads SQIVND (reference sequence). The CDR3 covers 13 residues. The CDR3 sequence is CASSTGTGEKLFF. The CDR3 region has the DNA TGTGCCAGTAGTACAGGGACAGGCGAAAAACTGTTTTTT.

In DNA form, the CDR3 reads TGTGCCAGTAGTACCGAGACAGGCAATCAGCCCCAGCATTTT. As protein: CASSTETGNQPQHF. The chain is built from TRBV19 and TRBJ1-5, with a weak D call TRBD1 (5 bases). The V end was cut by 4 bases, the J end by 2 bases, with 9 bases between. There are 14 residues in the CDR3. Germline loops: CDR1 LNHDA, CDR2 SQIVND (reference sequence).

The CDR3 DNA is TGTGCCAGCAGCGTAGGGTCGGGGGAGGGATATGGCTACACCTTC. Amino acids: CASSVGSGEGYGYTF. J is TRBJ1-2 and V is TRBV9; maybe TRBD1 (5 bases). Germline CDR1 SGDLS, CDR2 YYNGEE. V dropped 0 bases and J dropped 5 bases, with 14 bases sitting between them. The CDR3 runs to 15 residues.

J is TRBJ2-7 and V is TRBV2; no clear D gene. The V end was cut by 6 bases, the J end by 0 bases, with 18 bases between. Germline V gene lookup returns CDR1 SNHLY and CDR2 FYNNEI. The CDR3 extends over 16 amino acids. CDR3 sequence reads: CASRRGSGLSSYEQYF. In DNA form, the CDR3 reads TGTGCCAGCAGACGAGGTTCGGGTTTGAGCTCCTACGAGCAGTACTTC.

This clonotype has more than one count but fewer than ten. J is TRBJ1-3 and V is TRBV12-3 or TRBV12-4; a weak D match, TRBD1 (6 bases). The CDR3 sequence is 15 residues long. The V end lost 4 bases, the J end lost 2 bases, and 12 bases lay between the germline ends. The CDR3 is CASSWDNSPGNTIYF. DNA for the CDR3: TGTGCCAGCAGTTGGGACAATTCACCTGGAAACACCATATATTTT.

This clonotype showed up many times. The V gene is TRBV6-9, the J gene TRBJ1-2; D is ambiguous. From germline, CDR1 is MNHGY and CDR2 SVAAGI. V was shortened by 3 bases and J by 4 bases, with 12 bases between the two germline ends. There are 14 residues in the CDR3. CDR3 amino acids: CASSYRSRSYGYTF. The DNA for the CDR3 is TGTGCCAGCAGTTACCGGAGTAGGAGCTATGGCTACACCTTC.

This clonotype was counted a single time. The chain carries TRBV5-6 and TRBJ1-2; 9 bases map to TRBD1. The CDR3 is 15 residues long. CDR1 and CDR2 (germline): SGHDT, YYEEEE. Trimming cost V 4 bases and J 3 bases; bases outside gene matches: 7. CDR3 DNA sequence: TGTGCCAGCAGCCGCGGACAGGGGAGGGACTATGGCTACACCTTC. It yields the protein CASSRGQGRDYGYTF.

The DNA for the CDR3 is TGCAGTGCCCACCAGGGCGGGCAAATCGGCTACACCTTC. Protein product: CSAHQGGQIGYTF. The chain couples TRBV20-1 to TRBJ1-2; a possible D gene is TRBD1 (5 bases). The CDR3 has 13 residues. V lost 6 bases to trimming and J lost 8 bases, with 19 bases between them. Germline V gene sequence: CDR1 DFQATT, CDR2 SNEGSKA (reference sequence).

On this clonotype: A much larger clone differs from this one at a single base, so this may be a read error. The gene calls are TRBV2 and TRBJ2-5; 8 positions agree with TRBD2. With 2 bases clipped from V and 0 bases from J, the junction kept 5 bases outside the gene matches. Per the germline V gene, CDR1 is SNHLY and CDR2 is FYNNEI. CDR3 size: 16 residues. The CDR3 nucleotides read TGTGCCAGCAGTGAATGGGGACTAGAGGACCAAGAGACCCAGTACTTC. Its protein is CASSEWGLEDQETQYF.

The chain has TRBV6-1 and TRBJ1-2; TRBD1 matches at 8 bases. After removal of 5 bases from V and 4 bases from J, the junction contained 9 bases not matched to a gene. The CDR3 extends over 15 amino acids. Germline V lookup: CDR1 MNHNS, CDR2 SASEGT. DNA for the CDR3: TGTGCCAGCAGTCGACAGGGGATCCGCGGCTATGGCTACACCTTC. Its protein product is CASSRQGIRGYGYTF.

The chain has TRBV12-3 or TRBV12-4 and TRBJ2-7; TRBD2 agrees at 7 bases. The length of the CDR3 is 15 residues. The ends lost 4 bases at V and 0 bases at J; junction bases unmatched: 6. CDR3 amino acids: CASSSQAGSSYEQYF. As DNA, the CDR3 is TGTGCCAGCAGTTCCCAAGCGGGAAGCTCCTACGAGCAGTACTTC.

This clonotype was found many times. V usage is TRBV19 and J usage is TRBJ2-5; D is perhaps TRBD1 or TRBD2 (5 bases each). The CDR3 spans 13 residues. The V end lost 9 bases, the J end lost 2 bases, and 13 bases lay between the germline ends. Per germline, CDR1 LNHDA and CDR2 SQIVND (reference sequence). In DNA form, the CDR3 reads TGTGCCAGCAGTGGGACGGCACAAGAGACCCAGTACTTC. Amino acids: CASSGTAQETQYF.

CDR3 DNA: TGTGCCTGGAGTCTCGGACAGGGGAACACTGAAGCTTTCTTT. Translated: CAWSLGQGNTEAFF. The rearrangement uses TRBV30 and TRBJ1-1, with 8 positions matching TRBD1. In germline, CDR1 is GTSNPN, CDR2 SVGIG (reference sequence). CDR3 length: 14 amino acids. Trimming cost V 2 bases and J 1 base; bases outside gene matches: 3.

This clonotype was counted between two and nine times. This chain links TRBV20-1 with TRBJ2-5; D is perhaps TRBD1 (6 bases). The V and J ends lost 0 bases and 4 bases respectively, with 12 bases between them. CDR1 and CDR2 from the germline V gene are DFQATT and SNEGSKA (reference sequence). This CDR3 spans 14 amino acids. CDR3 nucleotide sequence: TGCAGTGCTAGAGACCCTGTCAGGGGAGAGACCCAGTACTTC. This encodes CSARDPVRGETQYF.

The V gene is TRBV18, the J gene TRBJ2-5; tentatively, D is TRBD1 (6 bases). The CDR3 consists of 16 residues. Trimming took 3 bases from V and 1 from J, leaving 15 bases between them. CDR1 is KGHSH, CDR2 LQKENI, per germline. The CDR3 spells CASSPDPWDTQETQYF. The CDR3 nucleotides are TGTGCCAGCTCACCGGACCCTTGGGACACCCAAGAGACCCAGTACTTC. Looking up the rest from reference TRBV18 and TRBJ2-5 gives the full variable domain: NAGVMQNPRHLVRRRGQEARLRCSPMKGHSHVYWYRQLPEEGLKFMVYLQKENIIDESGMPKERFSAEFPKEGPSILRIQQVVRGDSAAYFCASSPDPWDTQETQYFGPGTRLLVL.

This clonotype was detected only a few times. The gene calls are TRBV20-1 and TRBJ1-2, with a tentative D call TRBD1 (5 bases). Trimming cost V 3 bases and J 6 bases, with 8 bases left between them. The CDR3 runs 11 residues. CDR1 DFQATT and CDR2 SNEGSKA come from the germline V gene (reference sequence). CDR3 bases: TGCAGTGCTAGGTTGGGGCATGGCTACACCTTC. It yields the protein CSARLGHGYTF.

This clonotype has more than one count but fewer than ten. This chain joins TRBV12-3 or TRBV12-4 and TRBJ1-5; TRBD1 aligns across 7 bases. V shed 6 bases, J shed 7 bases, and the junction held 18 bases outside the gene matches. This CDR3 is 17 amino acids long. DNA of the CDR3: TGTGCCAGCAGCCCAGGGGGGGCTAGGGGCTGGATGCAGCCCCAGCATTTT. This gives the protein CASSPGGARGWMQPQHF.

This chain uses TRBV5-1 with TRBJ1-2; D gene unclear. Germline lookup yields CDR1 SGHRS and CDR2 YFSETQ. Trimming left V 2 bases short and J 1 base short, with 9 bases between. The CDR3 has 14 residues. The CDR3 is CASSFAPNNYGYTF. In DNA form, the CDR3 reads TGCGCCAGCAGCTTTGCCCCCAATAACTATGGCTACACCTTC.

V usage is TRBV15 and J usage is TRBJ1-2; D remains ambiguous. V lost 1 base and J 5 bases, leaving 8 bases between the germline ends. Germline V lookup: CDR1 LNHNV, CDR2 YYDKDF (reference sequence). The CDR3 contains 13 residues. For the CDR3, the DNA is TGTGCCACCAGCAGAGCACCGAGATATGGCTACACCTTC. This sequence encodes CATSRAPRYGYTF.

This clonotype was counted only a few times. The V call is TRBV3-1, the J call TRBJ1-1; no clear D gene. V was cut by 0 bases and J by 10 bases, with 15 bases left in between. This CDR3 has 14 amino acids. Germline lookup yields CDR1 LGHDT and CDR2 YNNKEL (reference sequence). CDR3 in DNA: TGTGCCAGCAGCCAAGAAAACAGTCCAAAGGGAGCTTTCTTT. Residues: CASSQENSPKGAFF.

CDR3 region: CASSIDLYGGIDRYGYTF. The CDR3 coding sequence is TGTGCCAGTAGTATAGATCTATATGGCGGAATTGACCGCTATGGCTACACCTTC. The chain joins TRBV19 to TRBJ1-2; no reliable D call. This CDR3 region has 18 residues. CDR1 and CDR2 (germline): LNHDA, SQIVND (reference sequence). With 0 bases removed from V and 4 bases from J, the gap between germline ends came to 21 bases.